This is a list of T cell receptor beta chains from one sample in a study of graft-versus-host responses after intestinal transplantation. Their antigens are not known. Repertoires were generated with immunoSEQ multiplex PCR, while TCRdb's copy carries only in-frame clones and drops some. The sample has under 130,000 clones, roughly 93% seen once. The sequencing here drew on unstimulated CD8+ T cells sorted from spleen or lymph node cells, taken before intestinal transplant. The receptors were sampled from a human donor who received an intestinal transplant. The CDR3 runs from the conserved cysteine through the conserved F or W. The D gene is left open where the match is weak. Size values are once, few and many counts, or a class for expanded clones, and some rows have none.

NA,NA,TRBJ2-4,TRBV25-1,CASSDGPIQYF,TGTGCCAGCAGTGATGGGCCCATTCAGTACTTC
NA,NA,TRBJ2-7,TRBV5-1,CASSFSRGPYEQYF,TGCGCCAGCAGCTTTAGCAGGGGCCCCTACGAGCAGTACTTC
few,TRBD1,TRBJ2-7,TRBV5-6,CASSLEAGGFYEQYF,TGTGCCAGCAGCTTGGAGGCAGGGGGCTTTTACGAGCAGTACTTC
NA,NA,TRBJ1-5,TRBV9,CASSLHGLLDQPQHF,TGTGCCAGCAGCTTACATGGACTCCTGGATCAGCCCCAGCATTTT
NA,NA,TRBJ1-1,TRBV9,CASSEGGRSTEAFF,TGTGCCAGCAGCGAGGGGGGCAGGAGCACTGAAGCTTTCTTT
NA,NA,TRBJ2-5,TRBV25-1,CASSPGRTYQETQYF,TGTGCCAGCAGCCCGGGACGGACGTACCAAGAGACCCAGTACTTC
NA,TRBD2,TRBJ2-4,TRBV7-8,CASSPRAGGIEIAKNIQYF,TGTGCCAGCAGCCCGAGAGCGGGGGGGATCGAAATAGCCAAAAACATTCAGTACTTC
NA,NA,TRBJ1-1,TRBV11-1,CASSLGPNMNTEAFF,TGTGCCAGCAGCTTGGGGCCGAACATGAACACTGAAGCTTTCTTT
NA,NA,TRBJ1-6,TRBV27,CASSLTVSSYNSPLHF,TGTGCCAGCAGTTTGACCGTGAGCTCCTATAATTCACCCCTCCACTTT
NA,TRBD2,TRBJ2-7,TRBV5-1,CASGLAGGTYEQYF,TGCGCCAGCGGCCTCGCGGGGGGGACCTACGAGCAGTACTTC
NA,NA,TRBJ2-1,TRBV11-3,CASSSTGLSSYNEQFF,TGTGCCAGCTCCTCGACAGGTCTCAGCTCCTACAATGAGCAGTTCTTC
NA,NA,TRBJ1-1,TRBV5-8,CASSLVRVTEAFF,TGTGCCAGCAGCTTGGTACGGGTCACTGAAGCTTTCTTT
NA,NA,TRBJ1-2,TRBV4-1,CASSESGDGYTF,TGCGCCAGCAGCGAGAGTGGAGATGGCTACACCTTC
once,NA,TRBJ1-1,TRBV19,CASRVWIGTEAFF,TGTGCCAGTAGGGTGTGGATCGGCACTGAAGCTTTCTTT
NA,NA,TRBJ1-5,TRBV2,CASRDTPTDRSQHF,TGTGCCAGCAGGGACACCCCTACCGATCGATCCCAGCATTTT
NA,NA,TRBJ2-1,TRBV30,CAWNAGSWYNEQFF,TGTGCCTGGAATGCGGGGTCTTGGTACAATGAGCAGTTCTTC
NA,NA,TRBJ1-1,TRBV5-5,CASSLGQDNTEAFF,TGTGCCAGCAGCTTGGGACAGGATAACACTGAAGCTTTCTTT
NA,NA,TRBJ1-1,TRBV5-8,CASSLTGTEAFF,TGTGCCAGCAGCTTGACGGGGACTGAAGCTTTCTTT
NA,TRBD1,TRBJ1-1,TRBV15,CATSRDRGPNTEAFF,TGTGCCACCAGCAGAGACAGGGGGCCGAACACTGAAGCTTTCTTT
NA,NA,TRBJ1-1,TRBV4-1,CASSQGKNTEAFF,TGCGCCAGCAGCCAAGGAAAGAACACTGAAGCTTTCTTT
NA,NA,TRBJ2-1,TRBV2,CASSEAPQRNEQFF,TGTGCCAGCAGTGAAGCGCCCCAGAGAAATGAGCAGTTCTTC
NA,TRBD1,TRBJ2-7,TRBV30,CAWEAGTAALEQYF,TGTGCCTGGGAAGCCGGGACAGCCGCCCTCGAGCAGTACTTC
NA,NA,TRBJ2-7,TRBV7-2,CASGSTGYEQYF,TGTGCCAGCGGATCGACAGGCTACGAGCAGTACTTC
NA,NA,TRBJ2-2,TRBV5-1,CASSFRGTFLADTGELFF,TGCGCCAGCAGCTTCAGGGGCACTTTTCTAGCGGACACCGGGGAGCTGTTTTTT